This TCR beta chain is from a study of blood T cell repertoires in COVID-19. Background on the study: From the United States, Italy and Spain came samples of acute and convalescent COVID-19.

V lost 2 bases and J lost 5, with 16 bases in between. CDR3 length: 15 residues. CDR1 and CDR2 (germline): SGHNT, YYREEE (reference sequence). Original analysis: It was from reference gene primer amplification that nucleated cell counts were estimated. TCRdb's copy holds only in-frame clones and misses some; the assay was immunoSEQ multiplex PCR. Clone size and the V and J calls come from that table; the DNA yielded D and trimming. The table lists 340,000 or so clones, more than 75% of them singletons. The chain links TRBV5-4 to TRBJ2-5; TRBD1 might be the D (6 bases). Material: peripheral blood. The source of this sequence is a man aged 50 or older with active or convalescent COVID-19. Here the CDR3 reads CASSLSSGDHETQYF. CDR3 DNA sequence: TGTGCCAGCAGCTTATCGTCAGGGGATCACGAGACCCAGTACTTC. The full variable domain, with the rest looked up from reference TRBV5-4 and TRBJ2-5, is ETGVTQSPTHLIKTRGQQVTLRCSSQSGHNTVSWYQQALGQGPQFIFQYYREEENGRGNFPPRFSGLQFPNYSSELNVNALELDDSALYLCASSLSSGDHETQYFGPGTRLLVL.